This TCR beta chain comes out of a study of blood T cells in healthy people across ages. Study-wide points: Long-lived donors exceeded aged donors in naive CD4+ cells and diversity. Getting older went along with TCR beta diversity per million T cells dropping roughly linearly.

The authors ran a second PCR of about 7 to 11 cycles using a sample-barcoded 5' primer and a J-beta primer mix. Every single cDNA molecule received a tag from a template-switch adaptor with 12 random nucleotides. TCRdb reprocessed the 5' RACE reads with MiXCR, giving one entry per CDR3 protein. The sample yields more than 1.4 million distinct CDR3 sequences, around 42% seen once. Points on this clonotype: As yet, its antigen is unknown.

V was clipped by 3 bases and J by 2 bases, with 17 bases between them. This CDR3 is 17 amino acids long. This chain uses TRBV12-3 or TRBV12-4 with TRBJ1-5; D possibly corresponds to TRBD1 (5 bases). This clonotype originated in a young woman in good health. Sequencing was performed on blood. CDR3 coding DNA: TGTGCCAGCAGTTTCGGGGGGACCCAATGGGGCAATCAGCCCCAGCATTTT. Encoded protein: CASSFGGTQWGNQPQHF.